This section outlines one T cell receptor beta chain sequence together with its context. Its antigen is as yet unknown. This sample stems from a study of shared clonotypes between healthy human individuals. Whole-study context: Researchers drew samples from a couple of women and three men aged 18 to 49.

Study-level results: Non-shared clonotypes were found to have lower generation probabilities than the clonotypes that were shared by all four of the sorted-subset donors. Generally, estimated richness proved larger in naive subsets than it did in memory subsets.

Naive CD8 cells lacked CD45RO, underwent positive selection for CCR7 and left out terminally differentiated effector memory CD45RA+ cells. TCRdb keeps only in-frame clones here, not all; method: immunoSEQ multiplex PCR. The sample consists of about 2 million clones, just under 95% of them appearing once. Germline V gene lookup returns CDR1 LGHNA and CDR2 YNFKEQ. This CDR3 spans 13 amino acids. Deletions cut 7 bases from V and 6 bases from J, with 15 bases between. The sequence was collected from a man aged 18 to 30 in good health. Sequencing input: naive CD8+ T cells sorted from blood. V is TRBV4-2 and J is TRBJ1-1, with D possibly TRBD1 on 6 matching bases. The CDR3 here is CASKYRAAAEAFF. CDR3 coding DNA: TGTGCCAGCAAGTACAGGGCGGCTGCTGAAGCTTTCTTT.